The T cell receptor beta chain described here comes from a study of T cell repertoires in cytomegalovirus infection. This clonotype was counted ten times or more. Its specificity is not known. Regarding the study as a whole: Totalled public TCR beta family frequency picked out people who carried CMV plus the relevant HLA.

CDR3 length equals 15 residues. Germline V gene sequence: CDR1 SGHTA, CDR2 FQGNSA. The germline V and J ends were trimmed by 3 bases and 0 bases, with 11 bases remaining between them. TCRdb re-derived calls from the reads in MiXCR, one entry per CDR3 protein. Here the sample spans 550,000 to 850,000 distinct CDR3 sequences, 30% to 35% being singletons. The V call is TRBV7-2, the J call TRBJ1-2; no clear D. This sequence originates from a human donor in good health (CMV status not recorded). Some clones in this sample may be carry-over from other donors' samples. This specimen consisted of cultured PBMCs, obtained from culture after CMV antigen stimulation. The CDR3 region has the DNA TGTGCCAGCAGCTTGTACACCACTGCTAACTATGGCTACACCTTC. Amino acids: CASSLYTTANYGYTF.